The T cell receptor (beta chain) described here comes from a study of cytomegalovirus exposure and HLA in healthy donors. From germline, CDR1 is SGHTA and CDR2 FQGNSA. CDR3 size: 16 residues. V was pared by 3 bases and J by 6 bases, with 1 base of the junction left unmatched. PCR employed 60 Vbeta and 13 Jbeta primers. TCRdb's copy holds only in-frame clones and misses some; the assay was immunoSEQ multiplex PCR. The sample carries around 84,000 clones, approximately 79% recorded once. The chain carries TRBV7-2 and TRBJ2-2; 16 nucleotides line up with TRBD2. Sequences were obtained from PBMCs. This TCR derives from a human donor in good health. CDR3 nucleotide sequence: TGTGCCAGCAGCTTGGGACTAGCGGGGGGGCCCGGGGAGCTGTTTTTT. This gives the protein CASSLGLAGGPGELFF. Full variable domain (remainder filled in from reference TRBV7-2 and TRBJ2-2): GAGVSQSPSNKVTEKGKDVELRCDPISGHTALYWYRQSLGQGLEFLIYFQGNSAPDKSGLPSDRFSAERTGGSVSTLTIQRTQQEDSAVYLCASSLGLAGGPGELFFGEGSRLTVL.